This passage covers 22 T cell receptor beta chains from one sample sequenced in a study of cytomegalovirus exposure and HLA in healthy donors. Vbeta (60) and Jbeta (13) primers were used in the PCR. Sequencing used immunoSEQ multiplex PCR; TCRdb keeps in-frame clones, though not all of them. The data hold under 150,000 clones, with under 10% observed a single time. Sequenced: PBMCs. Receptors originate from a woman in her thirties or forties in good health and CMV-seropositive.

The V and J genes are TRBV5-1 and TRBJ2-1, with 7 bases aligning to TRBD2. The germline V gene encodes CDR1 SGHRS and CDR2 YFSETQ. With V trimmed by 4 bases and J by 1 base, 8 bases remained unmatched. The CDR3 sequence is 16 residues long. CDR3 loop: CASSPSGAGSYNEQFF. The DNA of the CDR3 is TGCGCCAGCAGCCCAAGCGGGGCGGGGTCCTACAATGAGCAGTTCTTC.

A remark on this clone: This sample includes further DNA sequences coding for the same CDR3. This chain uses TRBV5-4 with TRBJ2-2; a possible D gene is TRBD2 (5 bases). V was pared by 2 bases and J by 5 bases, with 7 bases between. Germline V gene data show CDR1 as SGHNT and CDR2 as YYREEE (reference sequence). The CDR3 consists of 13 residues. The CDR3 DNA sequence: TGTGCCAGCAGCTTCCCGGGAACCGGGGAGCTGTTTTTT. It encodes CASSFPGTGELFF.

This clone turned up a few times. The rearrangement uses TRBV6-6 and TRBJ1-2, with TRBD1 matching 7 bases. Trimming at V came to 5 bases and at J to 8 bases, leaving 5 bases not matched to a gene. Germline V gives CDR1 MNHNY, CDR2 SVGAGI (reference sequence). This CDR3 is built from 12 residues. The CDR3 loop is CASSNTGVGYTF. The CDR3 coding sequence is TGTGCCAGCAGTAATACAGGGGTCGGCTACACCTTC.

This chain connects TRBV18 to TRBJ2-7, with D perhaps TRBD1 (6 bases). With 3 bases removed from V and 3 bases from J, the gap between germline ends came to 12 bases. This CDR3 region has 14 residues. From germline, CDR1 is KGHSH and CDR2 LQKENI. The CDR3 loop reads CASSPRDTSYEQYF. The DNA for the CDR3 is TGTGCCAGCTCACCCCGGGACACCAGCTACGAGCAGTACTTC. Based on the CDR3 plus reference TRBV18 and TRBJ2-7, the full variable domain is NAGVMQNPRHLVRRRGQEARLRCSPMKGHSHVYWYRQLPEEGLKFMVYLQKENIIDESGMPKERFSAEFPKEGPSILRIQQVVRGDSAAYFCASSPRDTSYEQYFGPGTRLTVT.

A few counts support this clone. The sample carries other DNA sequences with the same CDR3. J is TRBJ1-1 and V is TRBV11-1; D unresolved. Per germline, CDR1 SGHAT and CDR2 FQDESV (reference sequence). Trimming removed 2 bases from V and 1 base from J, with 5 bases in between. This CDR3 has 13 amino acids. The CDR3 DNA reads TGTGCCAGCAGCTTATCTAGGAACACTGAAGCTTTCTTT. Translation: CASSLSRNTEAFF.

This clone was seen a handful of times. V usage is TRBV18 and J usage is TRBJ2-7, with 11 bases that match TRBD1. The germline V gene encodes CDR1 KGHSH and CDR2 LQKENI. V shed 4 bases, J shed 7 bases, and the junction held 6 bases outside the gene matches. CDR3 size: 14 residues. Here the CDR3 DNA reads TGTGCCAGCTCACTTTGGACAGGGGGCGGTGAGCAGTACTTC. It specifies CASSLWTGGGEQYF.

This CDR3 reads CASRLAPRVGDEQFF. The CDR3 DNA reads TGCGCCAGCAGGCTGGCTCCTCGGGTAGGTGATGAGCAGTTCTTC. V usage is TRBV5-1 and J usage is TRBJ2-1; D ambiguous. Deletions cut 5 bases from V and 8 bases from J, with 20 bases between. The CDR3 totals 15 residues. The germline CDR1 and CDR2 sequences are SGHRS and YFSETQ.

As regards this clone: This sample also contains other DNA sequences that code for the same CDR3. This chain connects TRBV27 to TRBJ1-6; TRBD1 agrees at 7 bases. The ends lost 6 bases at V and 0 bases at J; junction bases unmatched: 8. The CDR3 contains 17 residues. The V gene's germline CDR1 is MNHEY and CDR2 SMNVEV (reference sequence). The CDR3 DNA reads TGTGCCAGCAGACCCTTGGACAGGAGCTCCTATAATTCACCCCTCCACTTT. As protein: CASRPLDRSSYNSPLHF.

The rearrangement uses TRBV5-1 and TRBJ2-1; D is possibly TRBD1 (7 bases). Trimming removed 7 bases from V and 4 bases from J, with 15 bases in between. The CDR3 has 14 residues. Germline CDR1 SGHRS, CDR2 YFSETQ. The CDR3 DNA is TGCGCCAGCGGGAAGGGGGCGGGGTACAATGAGCAGTTCTTC. This sequence encodes CASGKGAGYNEQFF. The variable domain in full, completed from reference TRBV5-1 and TRBJ2-1, reads KAGVTQTPRYLIKTRGQQVTLSCSPISGHRSVSWYQQTPGQGLQFLFEYFSETQRNKGNFPGRFSGRQFSNSRSEMNVSTLELGDSALYLCASGKGAGYNEQFFGPGTRLTVL.

In this sample, this clone turned up a few times. This chain joins TRBV4-3 and TRBJ2-2; 8 bases line up with TRBD1. This CDR3 contains 18 residues. V gave up 0 bases and J gave up 4 bases; unmatched junction bases: 10. CDR1 and CDR2 (germline): LGHNA, YSLEER. The CDR3 DNA reads as TGCGCCAGCAGCCAAGATCCAGGGGGCGCGGAAAGCACCGGGGAGCTGTTTTTT. It yields the protein CASSQDPGGAESTGELFF.

This clone was observed a few times. The chain is built from TRBV6-5 and TRBJ1-1, with TRBD1 matching 10 bases. This CDR3 spans 14 amino acids. The V gene end was trimmed by 6 bases and the J gene end by 6 bases; junction bases not matched to a gene: 7. Germline V gene data show CDR1 as MNHEY and CDR2 as SVGAGI. The CDR3 loop reads CASSRTGGTAEAFF. CDR3 in DNA: TGTGCCAGCAGCCGGACAGGGGGAACGGCTGAAGCTTTCTTT.

The rearrangement links TRBV12-5 to TRBJ1-2; tentatively, D is TRBD1 (5 bases). Trimming stripped 1 base from V and 0 bases from J, with 21 bases between. The CDR3 loop spans 19 amino acids. Germline CDR1 reads LGHNT; CDR2 reads FRNRAP. CDR3 loop: CASGLAEDMNPKANYGYTF. The CDR3 DNA reads as TGTGCTAGTGGTTTGGCCGAGGACATGAACCCTAAAGCTAACTATGGCTACACCTTC. The complete variable domain, with remaining parts taken from reference TRBV12-5 and TRBJ1-2, reads DARVTQTPRHKVTEMGQEVTMRCQPILGHNTVFWYRQTMMQGLELLAYFRNRAPLDDSGMPKDRFSAEMPDATLATLKIQPSEPRDSAVYFCASGLAEDMNPKANYGYTFGSGTRLTVV.

A few counts support this clone. V and J are TRBV19 and TRBJ1-5; 7 bases align to TRBD1. Trimming took 3 bases from V and 2 from J; bases not matched to a gene: 4. The germline V gene encodes CDR1 LNHDA and CDR2 SQIVND (reference sequence). The CDR3 has 15 residues. CDR3 sequence: CASSIDREGNQPQHF. In DNA, the CDR3 is TGTGCCAGTAGTATTGACAGGGAGGGCAATCAGCCCCAGCATTTT.

The V and J genes are TRBV5-1 and TRBJ2-5, with 7 bases lining up with TRBD1. Germline lookup yields CDR1 SGHRS and CDR2 YFSETQ. The CDR3 is made up of 15 amino acids. The V gene end was trimmed by 7 bases and the J gene end by 1 base; junction bases not matched to a gene: 10. The CDR3 nucleotides are TGCGCCAGCCGTTCGTTGACAGGGAGCCAAGAGACCCAGTACTTC. This codes for CASRSLTGSQETQYF.

J is TRBJ1-2 and V is TRBV5-6, with 7 nucleotides matching TRBD1. The CDR3 runs 15 residues. Germline CDR1 and CDR2: SGHDT and YYEEEE. Trimming at V came to 2 bases and at J to 2 bases, leaving 6 bases not matched to a gene. CDR3 DNA sequence: TGTGCCAGCAGCTTACGCGACAGGGACAACTATGGCTACACCTTC. This sequence encodes CASSLRDRDNYGYTF.

This clone has only a few counts. A far larger clone is one nucleotide away, so this likely arose from a read error. The chain is built from TRBV27 and TRBJ2-3, with TRBD2 matching 9 bases. Germline V gene sequence: CDR1 MNHEY, CDR2 SMNVEV (reference sequence). There are 15 residues in the CDR3. CDR3 amino acids: CASSVISGGTDAQYF. CDR3 nucleotides: TGTGCCAGCAGTGTAATTAGCGGGGGCACAGATGCGCAGTATTTT.

This clone has a handful of counts. V and J are TRBV21-1 and TRBJ2-5; the table's D call TRBD2 went unverified against the DNA. TRBV21-1 is noted as a pseudogene. The CDR3 is 17 residues long. Here the CDR3 DNA reads TGTGCCAGCAGCAAAATCGGGACTAGCGGGGGGGTAGAGACCCAGTACTTC. Amino acids: CASSKIGTSGGVETQYF.

The chain links TRBV7-9 to TRBJ2-3, with 13 bases identical to TRBD2. Germline values: CDR1 SEHNR, CDR2 FQNEAQ (reference sequence). CDR3 size: 17 residues. V lost 1 base, J lost 5 bases, and 6 bases stayed unmatched. The DNA for the CDR3 is TGTGCCAGCAGCTTAGTACTAGCGGGGGGGCCGGGAGATACGCAGTATTTT. This encodes CASSLVLAGGPGDTQYF.

This chain uses TRBV5-4 with TRBJ1-1, with D maybe TRBD1 (6 bases). This CDR3 spans 15 amino acids. V was shortened by 4 bases and J by 0 bases, with 13 bases between the two germline ends. Germline CDR1 is SGHNT and CDR2 is YYREEE (reference sequence). CDR3 loop: CASSLPTGLNTEAFF. The DNA of the CDR3 is TGTGCCAGCAGCCTACCGACAGGCCTGAACACTGAAGCTTTCTTT.

This clone was seen more than once but under ten times. V gene TRBV6-6 combines with J gene TRBJ2-3; 9 positions match TRBD1. This CDR3 has 13 amino acids. J lost 4 bases, V lost 6 bases, and 2 bases had no gene match. Germline V gene sequence: CDR1 MNHNY, CDR2 SVGAGI (reference sequence). CDR3 in amino acids: CASRTGGADTQYF. CDR3 nucleotide sequence: TGTGCCAGCAGGACAGGGGGTGCAGATACGCAGTATTTT.

This chain connects TRBV7-8 to TRBJ2-3, with TRBD2 matching 12 bases. The length of the CDR3 is 15 residues. The J segment lost 5 bases and the V segment lost 5 bases, leaving 5 bases of the junction unmatched. Germline V lookup: CDR1 SGHVS, CDR2 FQNEAQ. The CDR3 loop is CASSRTSGVRDTQYF. The CDR3 coding sequence is TGTGCCAGCAGCCGGACTAGCGGGGTCAGAGATACGCAGTATTTT.

The J gene is TRBJ1-2, the V gene TRBV4-1; perhaps TRBD1 as D (5 bases). The V end was cut by 1 base, the J end by 7 bases, with 13 bases between. The CDR3 is 14 amino acids. In germline, CDR1 is MGHRA, CDR2 YSYEKL. The CDR3 spells CASSQGAGRTGYTF. In nucleotides, the CDR3 is TGCGCCAGCAGCCAAGGGGCAGGGAGGACTGGCTACACCTTC.